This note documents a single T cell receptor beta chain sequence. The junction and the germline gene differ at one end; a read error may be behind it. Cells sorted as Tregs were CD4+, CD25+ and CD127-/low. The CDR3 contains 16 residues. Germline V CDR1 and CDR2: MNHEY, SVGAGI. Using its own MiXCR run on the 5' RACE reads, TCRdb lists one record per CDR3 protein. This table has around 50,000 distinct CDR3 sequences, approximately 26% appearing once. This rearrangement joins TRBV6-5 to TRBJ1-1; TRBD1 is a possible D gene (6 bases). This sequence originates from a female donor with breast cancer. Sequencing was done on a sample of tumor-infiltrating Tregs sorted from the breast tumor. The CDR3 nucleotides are TGTGCCAGCCTTACAGGAGGGGGAGGAGTGGACACTGAAGCTCTCTTT. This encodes CASLTGGGGVDTEALF.